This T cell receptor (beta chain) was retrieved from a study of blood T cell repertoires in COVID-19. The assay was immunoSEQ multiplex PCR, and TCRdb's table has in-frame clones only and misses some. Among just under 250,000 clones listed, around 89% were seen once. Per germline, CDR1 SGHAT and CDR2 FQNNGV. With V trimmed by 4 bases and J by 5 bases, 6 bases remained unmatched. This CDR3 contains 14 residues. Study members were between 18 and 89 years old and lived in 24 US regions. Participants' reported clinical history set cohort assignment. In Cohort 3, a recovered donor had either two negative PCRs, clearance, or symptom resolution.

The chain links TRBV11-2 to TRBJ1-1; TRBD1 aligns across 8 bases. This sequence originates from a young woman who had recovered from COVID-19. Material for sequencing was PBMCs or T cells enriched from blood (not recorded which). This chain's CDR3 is CASSSPRQGTEAFF. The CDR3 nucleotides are TGTGCCAGCAGCTCCCCTCGACAGGGGACTGAAGCTTTCTTT.